This T cell receptor (beta chain) derives from a study of T-cell memory formation after mild COVID-19. This clonotype occurred many times. The antigen is not known. Study results and caveats: Cross-reactive memory appears to have joined, as suggested by some responding clones showing up in pre-infection memory. Researchers report contracting CD4+ clones mostly in CM and EM, with CD8+ clones in EMRA.

TCRdb passed the 5' RACE reads through MiXCR, listing each CDR3 protein once. This table has some 320,000 distinct CDR3 sequences, 15% to 20% appearing once. CDR3 length: 14 residues. Germline loops: CDR1 SGHNT, CDR2 YENEEA. The germline V and J ends were trimmed by 6 bases and 4 bases, with 10 bases remaining between them. This TCR derives from a young man who had mild COVID-19 (a few samples of this study predate the infection). Cell type and time point are not known. The sample comprised PBMCs or a T cell subset sorted from them (not recorded which). V is TRBV11-3 and J is TRBJ2-6; no reliable D call. This CDR3 reads CASSVESGANVLTF. The CDR3 DNA is TGTGCCAGCAGTGTGGAATCCGGGGCCAACGTCCTGACTTTC.